The sequence of this T cell receptor (beta chain) was determined in a study of OX40 agonist ivuxolimab in advanced cancers. For context, the study as a whole: The costimulatory receptor OX40 (CD134) was targeted by ivuxolimab, a fully human IgG2 agonistic monoclonal antibody. Intravenous ivuxolimab was administered to patients every 2 weeks at six dose levels: 0.01, 0.1, 0.3, 1.5, 3 and 10 mg/kg. Among the approximately 54 dose-escalation patients, around 20 had hepatocellular carcinoma, 15 or so melanoma, 9 renal cell carcinoma and 9 head and neck cancer. A male proportion of around 83% and a mean age of 60 years, ranging from 23 to 79, were recorded for the dose-escalation cohort. Prior anti-PD-1, anti-PD-L1 or anti-CTLA-4 therapy was permitted, and checkpoint inhibitors had been received by under 50% of dose-escalation patients. Partial responses were achieved by three dose-escalation patients, of whom one had hepatocellular carcinoma and two had cutaneous melanoma. Peripheral TCRbeta sequencing aimed to test whether ivuxolimab altered TCR sequence diversity and caused clonal T-cell expansion. The paper covers the monotherapy dose-escalation part of the phase I ivuxolimab trial, which included N ≈ 57 patients. Paper-wide results and their limitations: Clonal expansion of both CD4+ and CD8+ blood T cells was observed from baseline to week 6 at doses 0.1 to 3.0 mg/kg. Low levels of normalized T-cell clonal expansion were also seen in some nonresponding patients. Partial responders in the 0.1-3.0 mg/kg groups had among the lowest normalized peripheral clonal expansion, especially among CD8+ T cells. Which antigens the clonally expanded peripheral T cells were specific for was not determined. After ivuxolimab, more expanded clones were found on average in CD8+ T cells than in CD4+ T cells.

This clone has a single count. The target of this receptor is not known. The sample holds no much larger clone one base away, and base qualities are not on file. Patients with autoimmune disease history or receiving systemic immunosuppression were excluded from the trial. In every dose cohort, peripheral blood was drawn for TCR sequencing at baseline, cycle 4 day 1, and cycle 7 day 1. Samples were obtained from an open-label, multicenter, first-in-human phase I dose-escalation trial of ivuxolimab. Adults with locally advanced or metastatic melanoma, renal cell carcinoma, hepatocellular carcinoma or head and neck squamous cell carcinoma were enrolled in the trial. Before TCR sequencing, CD4+ and CD8+ T cells were separately sorted from peripheral blood. The CDR3 starts with the cysteine, ends with the phenylalanine, and has 14 residues. The CDR3 DNA has 42 bases and is translated from base 1. Per the germline V gene (reference sequence), MNHEY is the CDR1 and SMNVEV is the CDR2. The germline V end is reduced by 2 bases and the J end by 6 bases; junction bases left unmatched: 3.

For sequencing of the TCRbeta CDR3 region, genomic DNA was extracted from the sorted cells. The immunoSEQ Assay was used to sequence the TCRbeta CDR3 regions. TCRdb re-hosts the immuneACCESS table, in-frame sequences only. Its copies lack some clones; in the studies checked, an unresolved V gene accounts for under half of them, and the cause for the rest is not known. A total of tens of thousands of clones appear in this sample, about 81% of them only once. 6.5% to 8% of the sample is in the top ten clones. The sample here was CD4+ or CD8+ T cells sorted from blood, taken in a trial of the OX40 agonist ivuxolimab. The receptor was derived from an adult with an advanced solid tumor such as melanoma, head and neck, liver or kidney cancer. The chain was built from TRBV27 and TRBJ1-5, with TRBD1 identical over 8 junction bases. The CDR3 here reads CASSLPGGGQPQHF. The DNA is as follows: TGTGCCAGCAGTTTACCAGGGGGCGGTCAGCCCCAGCATTTT.